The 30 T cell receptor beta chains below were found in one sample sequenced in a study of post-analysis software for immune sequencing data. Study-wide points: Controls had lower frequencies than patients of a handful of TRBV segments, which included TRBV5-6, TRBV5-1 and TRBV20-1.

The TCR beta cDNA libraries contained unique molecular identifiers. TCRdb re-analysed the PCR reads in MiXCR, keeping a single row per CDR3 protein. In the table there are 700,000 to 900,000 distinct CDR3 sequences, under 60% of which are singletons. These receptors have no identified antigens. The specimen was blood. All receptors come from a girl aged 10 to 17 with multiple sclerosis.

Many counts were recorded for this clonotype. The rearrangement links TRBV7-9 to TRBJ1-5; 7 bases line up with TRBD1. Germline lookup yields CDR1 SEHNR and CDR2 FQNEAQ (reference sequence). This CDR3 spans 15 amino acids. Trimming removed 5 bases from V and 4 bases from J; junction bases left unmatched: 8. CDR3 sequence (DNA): TGTGCCAGCAGCACCGACAGGGCCGTAAATCAGCCCCAGCATTTT. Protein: CASSTDRAVNQPQHF.

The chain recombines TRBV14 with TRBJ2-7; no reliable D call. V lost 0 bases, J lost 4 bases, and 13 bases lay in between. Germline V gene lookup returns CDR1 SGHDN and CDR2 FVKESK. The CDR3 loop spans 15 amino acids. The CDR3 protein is CASSQDYSPQYEQYF. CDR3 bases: TGTGCCAGCAGCCAAGATTACAGCCCCCAATACGAGCAGTACTTC.

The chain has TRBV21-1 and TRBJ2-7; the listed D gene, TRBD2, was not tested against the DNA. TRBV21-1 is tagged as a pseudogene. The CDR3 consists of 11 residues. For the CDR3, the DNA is TGTGCCAGCAGCAACCCGCCCGAGCAGTACTTC. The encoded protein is CASSNPPEQYF.

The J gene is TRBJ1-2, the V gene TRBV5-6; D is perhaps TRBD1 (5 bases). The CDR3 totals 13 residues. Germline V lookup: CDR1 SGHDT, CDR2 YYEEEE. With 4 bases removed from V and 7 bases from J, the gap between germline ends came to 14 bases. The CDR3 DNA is TGTGCCAGCAGCACCCAGGGAGTCTCTGGCTACACCTTC. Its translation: CASSTQGVSGYTF. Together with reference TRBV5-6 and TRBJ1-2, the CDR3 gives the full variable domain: DAGVTQSPTHLIKTRGQQVTLRCSPKSGHDTVSWYQQALGQGPQFIFQYYEEEERQRGNFPDRFSGHQFPNYSSELNVNALLLGDSALYLCASSTQGVSGYTFGSGTRLTVV.

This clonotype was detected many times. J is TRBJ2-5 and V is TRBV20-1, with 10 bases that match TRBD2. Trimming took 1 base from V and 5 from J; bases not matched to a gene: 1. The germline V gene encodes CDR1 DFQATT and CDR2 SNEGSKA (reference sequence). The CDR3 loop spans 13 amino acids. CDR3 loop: CSARVAGGETQYF. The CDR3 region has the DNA TGCAGTGCTAGAGTAGCGGGAGGCGAGACCCAGTACTTC.

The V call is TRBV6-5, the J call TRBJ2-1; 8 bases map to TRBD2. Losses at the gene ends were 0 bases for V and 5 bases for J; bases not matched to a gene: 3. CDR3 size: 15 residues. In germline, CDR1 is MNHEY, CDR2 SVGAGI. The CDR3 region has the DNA TGTGCCAGCAGTTACTCGTCCGGGAGGGACAATGAGCAGTTCTTC. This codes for CASSYSSGRDNEQFF.

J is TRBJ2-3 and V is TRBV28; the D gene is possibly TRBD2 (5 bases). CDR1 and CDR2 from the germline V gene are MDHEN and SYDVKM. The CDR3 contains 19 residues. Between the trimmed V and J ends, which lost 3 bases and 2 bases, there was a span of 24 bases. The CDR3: CASSFPLIGSAGPTDTQYF. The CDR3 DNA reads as TGTGCCAGCAGTTTCCCCCTAATAGGTAGCGCGGGTCCCACAGATACGCAGTATTTT.

The CDR3, as DNA: TGCAGCGCCGTGGAGGGGACAGTGGGTGGCTACACCTTC. Protein: CSAVEGTVGGYTF. The rearrangement uses TRBV29-1 and TRBJ1-2; 7 bases match TRBD1. This CDR3 has 13 residues. Germline CDR1 SQVTM, CDR2 ANQGSEA. V lost 7 bases to trimming and J lost 7 bases; unmatched junction nucleotides: 12.

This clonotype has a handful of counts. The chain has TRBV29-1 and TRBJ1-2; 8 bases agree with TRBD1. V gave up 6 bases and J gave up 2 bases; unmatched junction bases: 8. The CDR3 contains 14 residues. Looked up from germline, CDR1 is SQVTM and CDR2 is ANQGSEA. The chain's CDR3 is CSVLRTGQNYGYTF. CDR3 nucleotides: TGCAGCGTCCTTAGGACAGGGCAGAACTATGGCTACACCTTC.

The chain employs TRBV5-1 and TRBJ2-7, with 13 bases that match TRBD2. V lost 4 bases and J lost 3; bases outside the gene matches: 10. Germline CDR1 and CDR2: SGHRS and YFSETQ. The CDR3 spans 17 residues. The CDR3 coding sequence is TGCGCCAGCAGCACGGGACTAGCGGGAACAACTTACTACGAGCAGTACTTC. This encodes CASSTGLAGTTYYEQYF. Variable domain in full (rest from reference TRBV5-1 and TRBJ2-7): KAGVTQTPRYLIKTRGQQVTLSCSPISGHRSVSWYQQTPGQGLQFLFEYFSETQRNKGNFPGRFSGRQFSNSRSEMNVSTLELGDSALYLCASSTGLAGTTYYEQYFGPGTRLTVT.

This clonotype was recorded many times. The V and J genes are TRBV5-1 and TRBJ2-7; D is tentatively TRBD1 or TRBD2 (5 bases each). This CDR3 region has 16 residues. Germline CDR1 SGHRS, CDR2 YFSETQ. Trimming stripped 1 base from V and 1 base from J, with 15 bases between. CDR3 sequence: CASSLTGTHGSYEQYF. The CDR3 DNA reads TGCGCCAGCAGCTTGACCGGGACGCATGGATCCTACGAGCAGTACTTC.

For the CDR3, the DNA is TGTGCCAGCAGCTCCCGGGACAGGGCGGATGGCTACACCTTC. The encoded protein is CASSSRDRADGYTF. The chain combines TRBV7-2 with TRBJ1-2; 9 bases are shared with TRBD1. CDR1 and CDR2 (germline): SGHTA, FQGNSA. The CDR3 runs 14 residues. Unmatched junction bases numbered 6, after V lost 4 bases and J lost 6 bases.

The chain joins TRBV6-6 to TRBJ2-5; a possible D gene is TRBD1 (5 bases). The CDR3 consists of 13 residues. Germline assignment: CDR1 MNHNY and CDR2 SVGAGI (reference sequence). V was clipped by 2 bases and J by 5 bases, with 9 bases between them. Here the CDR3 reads CASSYRQGETQYF. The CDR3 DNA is TGTGCCAGCAGTTACCGGCAGGGCGAGACCCAGTACTTC.

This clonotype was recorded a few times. The CDR3 region has the DNA TGTGCCAGCAGCTTCGGACAGGGGAATGGCTACACCTTC. Residues: CASSFGQGNGYTF. The chain carries TRBV7-9 and TRBJ1-2; 9 nucleotides line up with TRBD1. The J segment lost 6 bases and the V segment lost 3 bases, leaving 2 bases of the junction unmatched. CDR1 is SEHNR and CDR2 is FQNEAQ in the germline V gene (reference sequence). There are 13 residues in the CDR3.

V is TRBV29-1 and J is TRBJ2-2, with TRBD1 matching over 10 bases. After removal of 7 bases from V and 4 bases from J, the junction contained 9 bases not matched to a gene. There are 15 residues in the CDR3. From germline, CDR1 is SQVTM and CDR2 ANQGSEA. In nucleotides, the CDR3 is TGCAGCGCCCGACAGGGGGCAGGTAGCACCGGGGAGCTGTTTTTT. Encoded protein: CSARQGAGSTGELFF.

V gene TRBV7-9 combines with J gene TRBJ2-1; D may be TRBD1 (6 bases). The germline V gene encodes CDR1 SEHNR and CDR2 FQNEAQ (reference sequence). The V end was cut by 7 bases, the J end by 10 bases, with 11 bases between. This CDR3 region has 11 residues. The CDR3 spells CASTQGTEQFF. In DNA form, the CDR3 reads TGTGCCAGCACCCAGGGGACAGAGCAGTTCTTC. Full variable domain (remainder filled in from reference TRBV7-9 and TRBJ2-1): DTGVSQNPRHKITKRGQNVTFRCDPISEHNRLYWYRQTLGQGPEFLTYFQNEAQLEKSRLLSDRFSAERPKGSFSTLEIQRTEQGDSAMYLCASTQGTEQFFGPGTRLTVL.

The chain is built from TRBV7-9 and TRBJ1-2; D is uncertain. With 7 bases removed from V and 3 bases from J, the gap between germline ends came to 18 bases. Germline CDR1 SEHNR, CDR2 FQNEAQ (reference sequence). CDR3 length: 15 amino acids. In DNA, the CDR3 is TGTGCCAGCAAATGGCCCGGAGGGTTTGACTATGGCTACACCTTC. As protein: CASKWPGGFDYGYTF.

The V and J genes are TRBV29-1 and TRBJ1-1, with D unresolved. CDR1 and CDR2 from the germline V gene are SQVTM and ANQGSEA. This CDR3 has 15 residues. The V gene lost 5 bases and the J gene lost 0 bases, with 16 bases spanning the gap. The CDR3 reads CSVYYIGTLNTEAFF. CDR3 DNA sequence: TGCAGCGTTTATTATATCGGCACTTTGAACACTGAAGCTTTCTTT.

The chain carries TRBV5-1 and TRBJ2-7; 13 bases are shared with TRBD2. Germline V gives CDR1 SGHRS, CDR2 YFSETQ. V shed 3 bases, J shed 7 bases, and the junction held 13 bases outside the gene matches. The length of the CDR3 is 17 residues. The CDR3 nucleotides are TGCGCCAGCAGCTCCGGACTAGCGGGAGCGTCCTACAATGAGCAGTACTTC. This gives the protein CASSSGLAGASYNEQYF.

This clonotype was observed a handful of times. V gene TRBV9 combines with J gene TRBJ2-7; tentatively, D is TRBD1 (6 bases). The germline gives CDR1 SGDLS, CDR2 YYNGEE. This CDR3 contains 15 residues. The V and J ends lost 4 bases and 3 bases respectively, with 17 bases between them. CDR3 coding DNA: TGTGCCAGCAGCACGGCAACAGGGTTAAACTACGAGCAGTACTTC. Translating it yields CASSTATGLNYEQYF. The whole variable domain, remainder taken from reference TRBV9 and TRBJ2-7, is DSGVTQTPKHLITATGQRVTLRCSPRSGDLSVYWYQQSLDQGLQFLIQYYNGEERAKGNILERFSAQQFPDLHSELNLSSLELGDSALYFCASSTATGLNYEQYFGPGTRLTVT.

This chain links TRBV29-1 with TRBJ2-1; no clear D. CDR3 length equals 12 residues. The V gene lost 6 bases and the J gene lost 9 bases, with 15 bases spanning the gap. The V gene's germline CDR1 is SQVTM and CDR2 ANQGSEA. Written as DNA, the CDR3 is TGCAGCGTAAAGGTCCCATCGGTTGAGCAGTTCTTC. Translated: CSVKVPSVEQFF.

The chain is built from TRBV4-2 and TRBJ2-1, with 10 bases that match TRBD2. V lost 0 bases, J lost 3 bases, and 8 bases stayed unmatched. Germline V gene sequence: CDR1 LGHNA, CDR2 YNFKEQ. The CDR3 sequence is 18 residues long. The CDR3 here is CASSQDGNSGRSYNEQFF. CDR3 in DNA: TGTGCCAGCAGCCAAGACGGGAATAGCGGGAGGAGCTACAATGAGCAGTTCTTC.

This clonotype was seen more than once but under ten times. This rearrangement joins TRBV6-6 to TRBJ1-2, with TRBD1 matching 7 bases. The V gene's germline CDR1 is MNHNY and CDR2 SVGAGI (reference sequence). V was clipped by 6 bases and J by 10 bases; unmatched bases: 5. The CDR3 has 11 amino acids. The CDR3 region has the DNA TGTGCCAGCAGGACGGGACAGCTCTACACCTTC. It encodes CASRTGQLYTF.

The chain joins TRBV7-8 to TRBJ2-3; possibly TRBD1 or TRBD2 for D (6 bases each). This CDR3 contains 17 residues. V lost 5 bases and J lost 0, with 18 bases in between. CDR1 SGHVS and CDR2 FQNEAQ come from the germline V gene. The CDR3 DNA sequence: TGTGCCAGCAGCCCACAGGGACCGCGGGGAAGCACAGATACGCAGTATTTT. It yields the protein CASSPQGPRGSTDTQYF.

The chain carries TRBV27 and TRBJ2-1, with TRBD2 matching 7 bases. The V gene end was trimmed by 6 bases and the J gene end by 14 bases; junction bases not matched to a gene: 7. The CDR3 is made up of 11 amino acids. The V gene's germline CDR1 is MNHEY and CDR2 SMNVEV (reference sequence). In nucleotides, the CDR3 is TGTGCCAGCAGCCCGGGGGGAATGGAGTTCTTC. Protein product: CASSPGGMEFF.

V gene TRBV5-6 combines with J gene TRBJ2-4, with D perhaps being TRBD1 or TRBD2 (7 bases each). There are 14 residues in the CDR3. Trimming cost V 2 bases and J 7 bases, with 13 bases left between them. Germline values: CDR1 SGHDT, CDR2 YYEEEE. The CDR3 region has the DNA TGTGCCAGCAGCTTAACAGGGGAGGGCAACATTCAGTACTTC. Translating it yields CASSLTGEGNIQYF.

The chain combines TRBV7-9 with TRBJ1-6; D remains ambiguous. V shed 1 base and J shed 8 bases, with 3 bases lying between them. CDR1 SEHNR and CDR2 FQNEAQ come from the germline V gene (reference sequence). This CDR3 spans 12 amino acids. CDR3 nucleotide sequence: TGTGCCAGCAGCTTAGGCCATTCACCCCTCCACTTT. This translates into CASSLGHSPLHF.

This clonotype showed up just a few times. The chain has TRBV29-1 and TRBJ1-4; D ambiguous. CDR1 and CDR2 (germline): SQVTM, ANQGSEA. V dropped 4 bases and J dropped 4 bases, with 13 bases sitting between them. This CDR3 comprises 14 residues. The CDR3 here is CSVVLLPNNEKLFF. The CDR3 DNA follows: TGCAGCGTTGTTCTTCTACCGAATAATGAAAAACTGTTTTTT.

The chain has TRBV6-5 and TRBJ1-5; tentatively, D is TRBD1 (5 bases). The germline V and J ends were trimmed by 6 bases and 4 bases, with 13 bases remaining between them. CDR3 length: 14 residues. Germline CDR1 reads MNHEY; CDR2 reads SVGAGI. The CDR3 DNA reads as TGTGCCAGCAGACCCCGACAGTGGAATCAGCCCCAGCATTTT. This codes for CASRPRQWNQPQHF.

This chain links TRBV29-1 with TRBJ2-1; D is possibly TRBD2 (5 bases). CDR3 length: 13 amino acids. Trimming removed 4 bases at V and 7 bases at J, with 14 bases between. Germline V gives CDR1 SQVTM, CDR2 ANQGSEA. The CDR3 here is CSVVGDTGNEQFF. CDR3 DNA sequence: TGCAGCGTTGTTGGGGATACGGGAAATGAGCAGTTCTTC.